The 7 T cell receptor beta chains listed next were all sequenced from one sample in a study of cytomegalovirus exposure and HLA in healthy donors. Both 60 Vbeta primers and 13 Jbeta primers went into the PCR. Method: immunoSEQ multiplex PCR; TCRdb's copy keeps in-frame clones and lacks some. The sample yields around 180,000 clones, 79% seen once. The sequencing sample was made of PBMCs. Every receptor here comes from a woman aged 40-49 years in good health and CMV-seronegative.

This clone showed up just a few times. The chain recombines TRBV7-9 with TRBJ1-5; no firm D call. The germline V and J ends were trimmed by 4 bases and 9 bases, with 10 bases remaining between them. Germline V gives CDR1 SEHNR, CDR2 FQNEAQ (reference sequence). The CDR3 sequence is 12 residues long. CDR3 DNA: TGTGCCAGCAGCTCGCCCACGGGGCCCCAGCATTTT. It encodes CASSSPTGPQHF.

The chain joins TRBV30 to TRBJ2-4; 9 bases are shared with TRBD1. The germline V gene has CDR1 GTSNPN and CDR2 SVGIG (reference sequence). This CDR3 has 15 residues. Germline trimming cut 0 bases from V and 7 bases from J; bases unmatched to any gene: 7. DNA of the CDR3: TGTGCCTGGAGTGTACTTGGGACAGGGAGGAACATTCAGTACTTC. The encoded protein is CAWSVLGTGRNIQYF.

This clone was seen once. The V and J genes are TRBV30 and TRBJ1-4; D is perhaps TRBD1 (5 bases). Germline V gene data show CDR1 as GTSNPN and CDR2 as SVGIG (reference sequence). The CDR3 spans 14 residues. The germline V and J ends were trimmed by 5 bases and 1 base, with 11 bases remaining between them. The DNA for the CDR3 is TGTGCCTGGCAAATGGGGGGAACTAATGAAAAACTGTTTTTT. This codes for CAWQMGGTNEKLFF. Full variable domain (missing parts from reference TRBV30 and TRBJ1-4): SQTIHQWPATLVQPVGSPLSLECTVEGTSNPNLYWYRQAAGRGLQLLFYSVGIGQISSEVPQNLSASRPQDRQFILSSKKLLLSDSGFYLCAWQMGGTNEKLFFGSGTQLSVL.

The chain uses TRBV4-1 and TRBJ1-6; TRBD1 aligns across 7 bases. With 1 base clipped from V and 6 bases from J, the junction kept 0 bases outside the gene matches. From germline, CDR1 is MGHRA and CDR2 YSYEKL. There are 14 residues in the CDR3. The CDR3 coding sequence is TGCGCCAGCAGCCAAGGGGACAGTAATTCACCCCTCCACTTT. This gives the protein CASSQGDSNSPLHF.

CDR3 loop: CASSPFPGQSSYEQYF. CDR3 nucleotide sequence: TGTGCCAGCAGCCCTTTTCCGGGACAGAGCTCCTACGAGCAGTACTTC. This sequence joins TRBV9 and TRBJ2-7; the match to TRBD1 covers 7 bases. Germline CDR1 and CDR2: SGDLS and YYNGEE. The V segment lost 4 bases and the J segment 0 bases; nucleotides outside the gene matches: 10. CDR3 length equals 16 residues.

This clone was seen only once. CDR3 residues: CASSLLVNTGELFF. The CDR3 DNA sequence: TGCGCCAGCAGCTTACTAGTGAACACCGGGGAGCTGTTTTTT. The chain carries TRBV5-1 and TRBJ2-2; D may be TRBD2 (5 bases). Germline V gene data show CDR1 as SGHRS and CDR2 as YFSETQ. The CDR3 has 14 residues. Trimming shortened V by 2 bases and J by 1 base, and 6 bases separated the two germline ends.

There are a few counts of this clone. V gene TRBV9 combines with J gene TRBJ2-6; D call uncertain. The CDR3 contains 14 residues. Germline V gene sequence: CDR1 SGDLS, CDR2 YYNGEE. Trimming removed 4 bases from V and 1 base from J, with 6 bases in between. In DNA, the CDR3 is TGTGCCAGCAGCCCCCAGTCTGGGGCCAACGTCCTGACTTTC. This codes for CASSPQSGANVLTF. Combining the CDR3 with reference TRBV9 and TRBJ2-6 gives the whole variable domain DSGVTQTPKHLITATGQRVTLRCSPRSGDLSVYWYQQSLDQGLQFLIQYYNGEERAKGNILERFSAQQFPDLHSELNLSSLELGDSALYFCASSPQSGANVLTFGAGSRLTVL.